This T cell receptor (beta chain) comes out of a study of beta chain features in type 1 diabetes. The V gene end was trimmed by 4 bases and the J gene end by 4 bases; junction bases not matched to a gene: 9. The CDR3 runs 15 residues. Looked up from germline, CDR1 is SGHNT and CDR2 is YYREEE (reference sequence). As every portion of the isolated RNA was reverse transcribed, the sequencing read expressed TCRB transcripts. Only in-frame clones appear in the TCRdb table, and some are missing; sequencing was by immunoSEQ multiplex PCR. The repertoire holds approximately 150,000 clones, with approximately 9.9% as singletons.

The TCR sequence derives from a woman under 30 in good health. Sequencing input: central memory CD4+ T cells from blood. The genes are TRBV5-4 and TRBJ2-3, with 7 bases identical to TRBD2. This CDR3 is CASSIGLDGSDTQYF. CDR3 in DNA: TGTGCCAGCAGCATTGGACTAGATGGCTCAGATACGCAGTATTTT. The full variable domain, its missing parts supplied by reference TRBV5-4 and TRBJ2-3, is ETGVTQSPTHLIKTRGQQVTLRCSSQSGHNTVSWYQQALGQGPQFIFQYYREEENGRGNFPPRFSGLQFPNYSSELNVNALELDDSALYLCASSIGLDGSDTQYFGPGTRLTVL.